The clone carrying this T cell receptor (beta chain) was recorded many times. The antigen remains unidentified. The data belong to a study of CD8+CD57+ T cells in acquired aplastic anemia. Study details: Sequencing produced an average of around 11 million reads per healthy donor for CD4+ cells. Whole-study findings and limits: Some 27 CD8+ CDR3 sequences were shared between patients and controls. CD8+ Simpson's diversity showed no significant patient-control difference.

TCR beta VDJ combinations and CDR3 sequences were profiled from genomic DNA. Each CDR3 protein is one row after TCRdb ran MiXCR on the reads. The table includes more than 100,000 distinct CDR3 sequences, 35% to 50% detected once. Sample: sorted CD4+, CD8+, or CD8+CD57+ T cells (not recorded which) from PBMCs. The TCR originated in a human donor in good health, serving as a control.

The CDR3 DNA is TGCAGTGCTAGAGATCAAGGGGAAGAGACCCAGTACTTC. Its translation: CSARDQGEETQYF. J is TRBJ2-5 and V is TRBV20-1; D might be TRBD1 (5 bases). Germline V gene lookup returns CDR1 DFQATT and CDR2 SNEGSKA (reference sequence). V lost 0 bases to trimming and J lost 3 bases, with 8 bases between them. This CDR3 has 13 amino acids.